The rows below give T cell receptor beta chains drawn from one sample of a study of T-cell reconstitution after alpha-beta-depleted transplantation in children. One entry per CDR3 protein results from TCRdb running MiXCR on the PCR reads. The top ten hold 14% of the sample, which has 580,000 or so distinct CDR3 sequences, under 30% seen once. The source material was PBMCs, mostly from graft donor cells, sampled 360 days after TCRalphabeta/CD19-depleted stem cell transplant. Receptors were obtained from a boy younger than two who had a stem cell transplant for acute myeloid leukemia, so the T cells may come from the graft donor. Both conserved end residues are part of each CDR3.

TRBV10-3,CATGGGMTGPTGELFF
TRBV18,CASSPQSGDSYNEQFF
TRBV15,CATSRDRRGLNSPLHF
TRBV3-1,CASSQDTSGGHRGQFF
TRBV7-2,CASSPRGGGRSNEQFF
TRBV20-1,CSAEGQENEKLFF
TRBV6-1,CASSEVPGITDTQYF
TRBV5-1,CASSFHAFF
TRBV12-3/TRBV12-4,CASSLALAVIGPNEQFF
TRBV4-3,CASSQDGDTQYF
TRBV20-1,CSARDRERTYSGNTIYF
TRBV12-3/TRBV12-4,CASLVEWDRVSNTGELFF
TRBV5-6,CASSSNLLKGGGRQYF
TRBV6-2/TRBV6-3,CASSLRLAGDRSSYNEQFF
TRBV20-1,CSAPLGPYEQYF
TRBV15,CATSRHREGNQPQHF
TRBV2,CASRDSPLAFPDTQYF
TRBV20-1,CSARDLTRWGNEQFF
TRBV29-1,CSAPGEDRGYNEQFF
TRBV12-3/TRBV12-4,CASSLQQGKSGQETQYF
TRBV5-5,CASSFAGETEAFF
TRBV12-3/TRBV12-4,CASGLGGTF
TRBV20-1,CSAEPLANTGELFF
TRBV7-9,CASSLLSTTSTDTQYF
TRBV7-9,CASAARGEGSPLHF
TRBV20-1,CSARDWLAGSSYNEQFF
TRBV24-1,CATSDFQGLAARQETQYF
TRBV20-1,CSARVQGEGTDTQYF
TRBV20-1,CSAYLGPTASSTDTQYF
TRBV15,CATSRARDTQYF
TRBV4-1,CASSRGADEQFF
TRBV20-1,CSARSPFKGYNQPQHF
TRBV29-1,CSVGSQHLNTEAFF
TRBV29-1,CSVALDSRNQPQHF
TRBV10-3,CAISYRKETQYF
TRBV20-1,CSASIRREGPDTQYF
TRBV5-1,CASSSGQGDNSPLHF
TRBV20-1,CSAPLDRTGKNIQYF
TRBV4-2,CASSQVSTGPEQFF
TRBV20-1,CSASVPSGGWETQYF
TRBV12-3/TRBV12-4,CASSFSTYEQYF
TRBV24-1,CATSDPSGGVLTQYF